The present TCR beta chain was sequenced within a study of early T cells in non-severe SARS-CoV-2 infection. Across the study: The sequenced material was bulk RNA from unsorted whole blood, and its chains were unpaired.

Unique molecular identifiers were affixed to single, distinct cDNA molecules. TCRdb reprocessed the 5' RACE reads with MiXCR, giving one entry per CDR3 protein. The sample gives under 85,000 distinct CDR3 sequences, more than 10% of which show up once; about 16% is in the top ten. Study results and caveats: Anti-spike CD8 specificities were favored by VDJdb matching, whose results missed private and CD4 specificities.

This clonotype came up many times. What it binds is not known. V gave up 1 base and J gave up 0 bases, with 10 bases separating them. The CDR3 extends over 16 amino acids. From germline, CDR1 is SGHVS and CDR2 FQNEAQ. The rearrangement uses TRBV7-8 and TRBJ1-3; D not resolved. The sequencing used whole blood, collected at baseline. The receptor comes from an adult who was a healthcare worker with PCR-confirmed SARS-CoV-2 infection or an uninfected control (not recorded which). The donor label of this sample is uncertain. The CDR3 DNA follows: TGTGCCAGCAGCTTAGTCTTTGGCAGCTCTGGAAACACCATATATTTT. Amino acids: CASSLVFGSSGNTIYF.